The T cell receptor (beta chain) under discussion was sequenced for a study of siplizumab effects on memory and regulatory T cells (dated by TCRdb to about 2019). About the study as a whole: The effect of the anti-CD2 antibody siplizumab on alloreactive T-cell subsets was examined in allogeneic mixed lymphocyte reactions constructed from human PBMCs.

The germline V gene specifies MGHRA as CDR1 and YSYEKL as CDR2. Trimming costs V 1 base and J 0 bases, and their ends lie 4 bases apart. The CDR3, from cysteine to phenylalanine, totals 14 residues. Just the 42-base CDR3 DNA is kept, in frame starting at base 1. Summary of the overall study and its limitations: Siplizumab significantly lowered the cumulative frequency of alloreactive sequences that could be traced to unstimulated CD4+ memory T cells. The suppressive function of proliferating Tregs from siplizumab cultures was not functionally confirmed. Among mappable alloreactive CD4+ clones, an average Treg-derived fraction of over 60% was observed with siplizumab, compared with roughly 27% in control reactions. Sequences below about 10^-5 frequency were poorly captured, so only a minor fraction of alloreactive clones could be mapped to unstimulated subsets. Unstimulated naive T cells appeared to be more diverse than memory T cells, and naive cells seemed to make a substantial contribution to the alloresponse. About 75-96% of proliferating CD4+ or CD8+ clones could not be given a naive or memory phenotype.

With respect to this clone: Its antigen remains unidentified. Per-nucleotide qualities are absent, and no much larger clonotype sits a single base away.

Library generation was performed with the immunoSEQ multiplex PCR assay. Each sample had some 9.7 x 10^4 TCR templates assayed by the deep sequencing platform. Genomic DNA extracted from sorted T cells was the material used for TCRbeta CDR3 sequencing. The original pipeline was this. The R programming language was used for the clonal analysis of the TCRbeta CDR3 data. Alloreactive CD4+ and CD8+ clones were defined by comparing unstimulated samples with post-reaction CFSE-low samples. Alloreactive CD4+ clones were assigned to regulatory or non-regulatory origin by matching sequences to sorted unstimulated Treg and non-Treg repertoires. The source is immuneACCESS, and TCRdb retained only in-frame sequences with V and J called. Part of the clones is not carried over; for the studies checked, unresolved V genes explain less than half of this, and the remainder is unexplained. Clone size and V and J calls were adopted from that table, with D and trimming inferred from the DNA. The sample table records over 60,000 clones; about 90% of these occur just once. The ten largest clones represent over 25% of the sample.

TCRbeta CDR3 sequencing was performed on sorted unstimulated T cells and on proliferating T cells recovered from mixed lymphocyte reactions. Fresh whole blood from fewer than 11 HLA-typed healthy donors was used as the source from which PBMCs were isolated. The chain is assembled from TRBV4-1 and TRBJ1-3; the D gene identity is not certain. This receptor was identified in a human donor in good health. The sequenced sample was CD8+ T cells sorted from blood. The encoded CDR3 is CASSQGFSGNTIYF. The nucleotides read TGCGCCAGCAGCCAAGGCTTCTCTGGAAACACCATATATTTT.